The source of this TCR beta chain is a study of cytomegalovirus exposure and HLA in healthy donors. The study's findings and limits: Generally TCR sequences proved uncommon, though certain public TCRs appeared in numerous donors.

The germline V gene encodes CDR1 SGHVS and CDR2 FQNEAQ. CDR3 length equals 17 residues. V was clipped by 5 bases and J by 2 bases, with 20 bases between them. Regarding this clone: The target antigen is unknown.

Both 60 Vbeta primers and 13 Jbeta primers went into the PCR. Clones were read by immunoSEQ multiplex PCR, and TCRdb kept only the in-frame ones, dropping some. The profile shows approximately 150,000 clones, around 80% of them singletons. This clonotype was obtained from a man between 18 and 29 years old in good health and CMV-seropositive. Sequencing input: PBMCs. The chain is built from TRBV7-8 and TRBJ2-3; D may be TRBD2 (5 bases). CDR3 coding DNA: TGTGCCAGCAGCCCCACCTGGAGGACGGTCCCCACAGATACGCAGTATTTT. Its protein is CASSPTWRTVPTDTQYF.